What follows are 24 T cell receptor beta chains derived from one specimen sequenced in a study of blood T cell repertoires in COVID-19 (dated by TCRdb to 2019 to 2021). The library was generated by the immunoSEQ multiplex PCR assay. TCRdb stores this immuneACCESS table with in-frame sequences only. Part of the clones is absent; in the studies checked, under half of the shortfall reflects unresolved V genes, and no reason is known for the rest. For this sample the table gives around 11,000 clones, of which over 80% were detected only once. Clones ranked in the top ten supply approximately 11% of the sample. The sample consisted of peripheral blood. These receptors were obtained from a human donor in a cohort sampled during active COVID-19.

The chain links TRBV18 to TRBJ2-7, with 9 bases aligning to TRBD1. CDR1 is KGHSH and CDR2 is LQKENI in the germline V gene. V gave up 3 bases and J gave up 0 bases; unmatched junction bases: 3. The CDR3 totals 15 residues. The CDR3 here is CASSPGTGSSYEQYF. CDR3 sequence (DNA): TGTGCCAGCTCACCGGGGACAGGGAGCTCCTACGAGCAGTACTTC.

The gene calls are TRBV6-5 and TRBJ2-5; D perhaps matches TRBD1 (5 bases). V lost 5 bases to trimming and J lost 0 bases, with 13 bases between them. There are 15 residues in the CDR3. In germline, CDR1 is MNHEY, CDR2 SVGAGI. The DNA of the CDR3 is TGTGCCAGCAGTCAAAGGACACTGTACCAAGAGACCCAGTACTTC. Protein sequence: CASSQRTLYQETQYF.

V gene TRBV14 combines with J gene TRBJ2-1; TRBD1 matches 8 bases. The germline CDR1 and CDR2 sequences are SGHDN and FVKESK. This CDR3 region has 14 residues. Trimming cost V 3 bases and J 8 bases; bases outside gene matches: 6. This CDR3 reads CASSQRTGSDEQFF. The CDR3 nucleotides are TGTGCCAGCAGCCAGCGGACAGGGTCGGATGAGCAGTTCTTC.

The chain combines TRBV7-2 with TRBJ1-2, with a tentative D call TRBD1 (5 bases). CDR1 and CDR2 from the germline V gene are SGHTA and FQGNSA. This CDR3 is 13 amino acids long. Trimming removed 7 bases at V and 5 bases at J, with 14 bases between. The CDR3 sequence: CASTRTSLYGYTF. CDR3 nucleotide sequence: TGTGCCAGCACCCGGACAAGCCTTTATGGCTACACCTTC. Variable domain in full (rest from reference TRBV7-2 and TRBJ1-2): GAGVSQSPSNKVTEKGKDVELRCDPISGHTALYWYRQSLGQGLEFLIYFQGNSAPDKSGLPSDRFSAERTGGSVSTLTIQRTQQEDSAVYLCASTRTSLYGYTFGSGTRLTVV.

The chain is built from TRBV5-1 and TRBJ2-3; 12 positions agree with TRBD1. CDR1 and CDR2 from the germline V gene are SGHRS and YFSETQ. The V and J ends lost 3 bases and 7 bases, in that order; junction bases with no gene match: 9. This CDR3 is built from 16 residues. Here the CDR3 DNA reads TGCGCCAGCAGCTCCACCGGGACAGGGGGCGGAAATACGCAGTATTTT. Translating gives CASSSTGTGGGNTQYF.

This chain joins TRBV27 and TRBJ1-1, with 7 bases lining up with TRBD1. After removal of 6 bases from V and 1 base from J, the junction contained 5 bases not matched to a gene. Germline loops: CDR1 MNHEY, CDR2 SMNVEV (reference sequence). CDR3 length equals 14 residues. Written as DNA, the CDR3 is TGTGCCAGCAGAACAGGGGCGGGGAACACTGAAGCTTTCTTT. It yields the protein CASRTGAGNTEAFF.

The chain combines TRBV5-1 with TRBJ2-5, with TRBD2 identical over 9 bases. V lost 0 bases to trimming and J lost 1 base; unmatched junction nucleotides: 4. The germline gives CDR1 SGHRS, CDR2 YFSETQ. There are 16 residues in the CDR3. The CDR3 sequence: CASSLVSGGTQETQYF. The CDR3, as DNA: TGCGCCAGCAGCTTGGTTAGCGGGGGCACCCAAGAGACCCAGTACTTC. Full variable domain (rest looked up from reference TRBV5-1 and TRBJ2-5): KAGVTQTPRYLIKTRGQQVTLSCSPISGHRSVSWYQQTPGQGLQFLFEYFSETQRNKGNFPGRFSGRQFSNSRSEMNVSTLELGDSALYLCASSLVSGGTQETQYFGPGTRLLVL.

The CDR3 protein is CASSLGQGNEQYF. CDR3 bases: TGTGCCAGCAGCTTGGGACAGGGGAACGAGCAGTACTTC. The rearrangement uses TRBV7-3 and TRBJ2-7; 10 bases line up with TRBD1. Germline loops: CDR1 SGHTA, CDR2 FQGTGA. The CDR3 has 13 amino acids. Germline trimming cut 3 bases from V and 5 bases from J; bases unmatched to any gene: 1.

CDR3 DNA: TGTGCCAGCAGCCCAACGGGACAGGGAGCCGGGGAGCTGTTTTTT. This translates into CASSPTGQGAGELFF. The chain recombines TRBV14 with TRBJ2-2; 9 positions match TRBD1. Looked up from germline, CDR1 is SGHDN and CDR2 is FVKESK. V gave up 4 bases and J gave up 6 bases; unmatched junction bases: 6. This CDR3 comprises 15 residues.

The chain joins TRBV4-2 to TRBJ1-1, with D hard to call. Trimming pared 1 base from V and 8 bases from J, leaving 11 bases between. Germline V gene data show CDR1 as LGHNA and CDR2 as YNFKEQ. This CDR3 is 13 amino acids long. The CDR3 sequence is CASSQVDRREAFF. In DNA form, the CDR3 reads TGTGCCAGCAGCCAAGTCGACCGGAGGGAAGCTTTCTTT.

The chain joins TRBV7-2 to TRBJ1-1; no definite D call. V shed 5 bases and J shed 4 bases, with 17 bases lying between them. CDR3 length equals 15 residues. Germline CDR1 reads SGHTA; CDR2 reads FQGNSA. Here the CDR3 DNA reads TGTGCCAGCAGCCCTAGCGGCAGGCTGGGCACTGAAGCTTTCTTT. Translated: CASSPSGRLGTEAFF.

This chain uses TRBV11-1 with TRBJ2-3; TRBD2 matches 9 bases. Germline V gene sequence: CDR1 SGHAT, CDR2 FQDESV (reference sequence). V trimming: 6 bases; J trimming: 5 bases; junction bases outside the gene matches: 9. The length of the CDR3 is 15 residues. CDR3 loop: CASRQSGGRGDTQYF. The CDR3 coding sequence is TGTGCCAGCAGACAGAGCGGGGGGAGAGGAGATACGCAGTATTTT.

The chain recombines TRBV9 with TRBJ2-3; the D gene is possibly TRBD2 (5 bases). The CDR3 contains 15 residues. The germline CDR1 and CDR2 sequences are SGDLS and YYNGEE. Trimming removed 4 bases from V and 0 bases from J, with 12 bases in between. CDR3 nucleotides: TGTGCCAGCAGCCCGAGCCTAGCTAGCACAGATACGCAGTATTTT. Translated, it gives CASSPSLASTDTQYF. The full variable domain, in which reference TRBV9 and TRBJ2-3 provide the parts outside the CDR3, is DSGVTQTPKHLITATGQRVTLRCSPRSGDLSVYWYQQSLDQGLQFLIQYYNGEERAKGNILERFSAQQFPDLHSELNLSSLELGDSALYFCASSPSLASTDTQYFGPGTRLTVL.

The CDR3 region has the DNA TGCGCCAGCAGCCGGCAGGGGGGACAAGGAAACACCATATATTTT. Translation: CASSRQGGQGNTIYF. V usage is TRBV4-3 and J usage is TRBJ1-3; TRBD1 agrees at 7 bases. From germline, CDR1 is LGHNA and CDR2 YSLEER. The CDR3 is made up of 15 amino acids. After removal of 4 bases from V and 4 bases from J, the junction contained 7 bases not matched to a gene.

The V and J genes are TRBV9 and TRBJ2-7; TRBD2 agrees at 7 bases. CDR1 is SGDLS, CDR2 YYNGEE, per germline. The junction had 8 bases not matched to a gene; V was cut back by 0 bases and J by 2 bases. The CDR3 spans 16 residues. For the CDR3, the DNA is TGTGCCAGCAGCGTAGGAACTAGCGACGGACCCTACGAGCAGTACTTC. Translation: CASSVGTSDGPYEQYF.

In its sample, this clone was seen once. This chain joins TRBV6-5 and TRBJ2-7, with D possibly TRBD1 on 6 matching bases. Germline V gene lookup returns CDR1 MNHEY and CDR2 SVGAGI. The ends were cut back, 5 bases at V and 2 bases at J, with 16 bases in the middle. The CDR3 is 15 amino acids. CDR3 amino acids: CASSQGHPRTYEQYF. Written as DNA, the CDR3 is TGTGCCAGCAGTCAGGGACACCCCAGGACCTACGAGCAGTACTTC.

This rearrangement joins TRBV4-2 to TRBJ2-1; no definite D call. The CDR3 consists of 15 residues. Germline V gene data show CDR1 as LGHNA and CDR2 as YNFKEQ. V was shortened by 0 bases and J by 9 bases, with 15 bases between the two germline ends. CDR3 in amino acids: CASSQDVVSFREQFF. Here the CDR3 DNA reads TGTGCCAGCAGCCAAGATGTCGTCTCCTTCCGTGAGCAGTTCTTC.

V gene TRBV27 combines with J gene TRBJ2-5, with TRBD1 as a possible D gene (5 bases). CDR3 length: 17 residues. CDR1 is MNHEY, CDR2 SMNVEV, per germline (reference sequence). Between the trimmed V and J ends, which lost 3 bases and 5 bases, there was a span of 22 bases. Here the CDR3 reads CASSFSGNRFRAETQYF. The CDR3 nucleotides are TGTGCCAGCAGTTTCTCAGGAAACAGGTTTCGGGCGGAGACCCAGTACTTC.

V usage is TRBV5-1 and J usage is TRBJ2-3, with TRBD2 matching over 14 bases. Germline trimming cut 4 bases from V and 4 bases from J; bases unmatched to any gene: 8. Germline-derived CDR1 and CDR2 are SGHRS and YFSETQ. The CDR3 has 17 amino acids. The CDR3 reads CASSPGLAGGRADTQYF. The CDR3 DNA is TGCGCCAGCAGCCCCGGACTAGCGGGGGGCCGGGCAGATACGCAGTATTTT.

V usage is TRBV7-3 and J usage is TRBJ2-3, with D possibly TRBD2 on 7 matching bases. The germline V gene encodes CDR1 SGHTA and CDR2 FQGTGA. The V and J ends lost 4 bases and 6 bases respectively, with 20 bases between them. The CDR3 covers 16 residues. The CDR3 is CASSSLGGALLDTQYF. The CDR3 DNA follows: TGTGCCAGCAGCTCCCTTGGGGGGGCCCTACTGGATACGCAGTATTTT. The full variable domain, rest sourced from reference TRBV7-3 and TRBJ2-3, is GAGVSQTPSNKVTEKGKYVELRCDPISGHTALYWYRQSLGQGPEFLIYFQGTGAADDSGLPNDRFFAVRPEGSVSTLKIQRTERGDSAVYLCASSSLGGALLDTQYFGPGTRLTVL.

V gene TRBV3-1 (or the pseudogene TRBV3-2) combines with J gene TRBJ2-6; possibly TRBD2 for D (6 bases). V was cut by 3 bases and J by 3 bases, with 6 bases left in between. The CDR3 consists of 14 residues. CDR1 is LGHDT, CDR2 YNNKEL, per germline (reference sequence). CDR3 protein: CASSQTSGANVLTF. The CDR3 DNA follows: TGTGCCAGCAGCCAGACTAGTGGGGCCAACGTCCTGACTTTC.

This chain uses TRBV13 with TRBJ2-5; the match to TRBD1 covers 8 bases. The CDR3 sequence is 13 residues long. Germline V lookup: CDR1 PRHDT, CDR2 FYEKMQ (reference sequence). V was clipped by 3 bases and J by 4 bases; unmatched bases: 1. The CDR3 bases are TGTGCCAGCAGCTTCGGGACAGGAGAGACCCAGTACTTC. Translating gives CASSFGTGETQYF.

This chain joins TRBV10-3 and TRBJ2-1; 13 nucleotides match TRBD2. Germline V gives CDR1 ENHRY, CDR2 SYGVKD. CDR3 length equals 16 residues. Losses at the gene ends were 2 bases for V and 7 bases for J; bases not matched to a gene: 5. CDR3 sequence reads: CAISENLLAGGNEQFF. The DNA for the CDR3 is TGTGCCATCAGTGAGAACTTACTAGCGGGGGGGAATGAGCAGTTCTTC.

This clone was counted once. The gene calls are TRBV19 and TRBJ1-5; 12 bases fit TRBD1. With V trimmed by 5 bases and J by 2 bases, 13 bases remained unmatched. From germline, CDR1 is LNHDA and CDR2 SQIVND (reference sequence). There are 19 residues in the CDR3. This CDR3 is CASSRDRDRGLGGNQPQHF. CDR3 bases: TGTGCCAGTAGTCGGGACCGGGACAGGGGGCTTGGGGGCAATCAGCCCCAGCATTTT.